A selection of T cell receptor beta chains follows, all from one sample in a study of tumor-infiltrating lymphocytes in oesophageal squamous cell carcinoma. TCRdb itself ran the PCR reads through MiXCR, one entry per CDR3 protein. The table has roughly 9,700 distinct CDR3 sequences, 60% to 70% seen once. The sample comprised esophageal tumor tissue. The receptors come from a female donor with esophageal squamous cell carcinoma. Both conserved end residues are part of each CDR3. A D gene is named only where the DNA matches it firmly. The size of a clone is reported for some rows only, either as once, few or many, or as a class for expanded clones.

>TRBV7-6|.|.|TRBJ2-3
CASSSPPGVASTDTQYF
TGTGCCAGCAGCTCCCCTCCAGGGGTGGCTAGCACAGATACGCAGTATTTT
>TRBV6-6|.|.|TRBJ1-1
CASRTSYPEAFF
TGTGCCAGCAGAACAAGCTACCCTGAAGCTTTCTTT
>TRBV7-9|.|TRBD1|TRBJ1-1
CASSQTGTTEAFF
TGTGCCAGCAGTCAGACAGGGACCACTGAAGCTTTCTTT
>TRBV6-6|.|.|TRBJ2-1
CASSYLRRGDEQFF
TGTGCCAGCAGTTACCTCAGGCGGGGTGATGAGCAGTTCTTC
>TRBV7-6|.|.|TRBJ2-1
CASSLGQFSTGELYF
TGTGCCAGCAGCTTAGGGCAGTTCAGCACCGGGGAGCTGTACTTC
>TRBV7-3|.|.|TRBJ2-4
CASSKNGKAKNIQYF
TGTGCCAGCAGCAAAAACGGCAAGGCCAAAAACATTCAGTACTTC
>TRBV28|once|TRBD1|TRBJ1-2
CASSFLVSGKGAYTF
TGTGCCAGCAGTTTTTTGGTCTCAGGGAAGGGGGCCTACACCTTC
>TRBV7-3|.|TRBD2|TRBJ2-5
CASSSGLAPNEQYF
TGTGCCAGCAGCTCGGGACTAGCGCCTAATGAGCAGTACTTC
>TRBV5-6|medium-sized|.|TRBJ2-3
CASSLSDTQYF
TGTGCCAGCAGCTTGTCAGATACGCAGTATTTT
>TRBV28|.|TRBD1|TRBJ2-1
CANRTGIYNEQFF
TGTGCCAACAGGACAGGGATCTACAATGAGCAGTTCTTC
>TRBV27|few|TRBD1|TRBJ1-1
CASRKDRGNQAFF
TGTGCCAGCAGAAAGGACAGGGGGAACCAAGCTTTCTTT
>TRBV20-1|.|.|TRBJ2-6
CSARRSGLNSPLHF
TGCAGTGCTAGACGGTCAGGGTTGAATTCACCCCTCCACTTC
>TRBV6-6|.|.|TRBJ1-2
CASSYQGGGGGYTF
TGTGCCAGCAGTTACCAAGGGGGGGGTGGAGGCTACACCTTC
>TRBV7-6|.|.|TRBJ2-1
CASSLDIWGGQFF
TGTGCCAGCAGCTTAGATATTTGGGGTGGGCAGTTCTTC
>TRBV6-1|few|.|TRBJ2-3
CAGRVSSTDTQYF
TGTGCCGGCAGGGTTTCTAGCACAGATACGCAGTATTTT
>TRBV28|few|TRBD2|TRBJ2-3
CASSHPRGLAGGYTQYF
TGTGCCAGCAGCCATCCCAGAGGACTAGCGGGAGGGTATACGCAGTATTTT
>TRBV6-6|.|.|TRBJ2-6
CASSYSGISGANVLTF
TGTGCCAGCAGTTACTCAGGGATTTCTGGGGCCAACGTCCTGACTTTC